This T cell receptor (beta chain) was captured by sequencing in a study of cytomegalovirus exposure and HLA in healthy donors. About the research overall: About 84% of 300 to 450 genotyped donors fell in the Caucasian-associated ancestry cluster.

The ends lost 4 bases at V and 7 bases at J; junction bases unmatched: 9. CDR1 is SEHNR and CDR2 is FQNEAQ in the germline V gene (reference sequence). This CDR3 region has 17 residues. For this clone: What it binds is unknown.

Study results and caveats: Analyses of presence/absence relied on an assumption of roughly uniform sequencing depth across donors. As confirmed in vitro, three CMV-associated chains were specific for CMV antigens.

PCR was performed using 60 Vbeta and 13 Jbeta primers. Per the authors' pipeline: The count from a later analysis was some 81 million unique TCR beta chains, some 10 million of them shared. Using immunoSEQ multiplex PCR, the repertoire was profiled, and TCRdb retains in-frame clones only, with some absent. V and J calls and clone size come straight from that table; D and trimming were deduced from the DNA. The sample records about 240,000 clones, approximately 85% being singletons. This TCR derives from a girl aged 2 to 9 in good health and CMV-seronegative. Sequenced input: PBMCs. The V gene is TRBV7-9, the J gene TRBJ2-2, with 13 bases that match TRBD2. This chain's CDR3 is CASSSATGLAGVGELFF. In DNA form, the CDR3 reads TGTGCCAGCAGCTCAGCTACAGGACTAGCGGGAGTCGGGGAGCTGTTTTTT.